These T cell receptor beta chains were read from a single sample in a study of OX40 agonist ivuxolimab in advanced cancers. Sequencing was performed with immunoSEQ multiplex PCR; in TCRdb, only in-frame clones are kept and a portion is missing. This table holds tens of thousands of clones, 84% found once. Specimen: CD4+ or CD8+ T cells sorted from blood, collected in a trial of the OX40 agonist ivuxolimab. All receptors come from an adult with an advanced solid tumor such as melanoma, head and neck, liver or kidney cancer. CDR3s include the opening cysteine and the closing phenylalanine or tryptophan. D genes are given only for firm matches. Some rows have no size entry. The others give once, few or many, or a class for an expanded clone.

size: -; J: TRBJ2-5; V: TRBV27; D: -; DNA: TGTGCCAGCAGGAAGACACCGGGAACCTTGGCGGAGACCCAGTACTTC; CDR3: CASRKTPGTLAETQYF
size: many; J: TRBJ2-7; V: TRBV5-5; D: -; DNA: TGTGCCAGCAGCTTGGCGGGGGCTACCTACGAGCAGTACTTC; CDR3: CASSLAGATYEQYF
size: -; J: TRBJ2-7; V: TRBV4-1; D: -; DNA: TGCGCCAGCAGCCACCGAGGCGGACTGGGAAGCTCCTACGAGCAGTACTTC; CDR3: CASSHRGGLGSSYEQYF
size: -; J: TRBJ2-7; V: TRBV5-4; D: TRBD1; DNA: TGTGCCAGCAGCCAGACAGGGTACGAGCAGTACTTC; CDR3: CASSQTGYEQYF
size: -; J: TRBJ1-2; V: TRBV4-1; D: TRBD1; DNA: TGCGCCAGCAGTTCTACTCCGGGACAGGGGCCTAAGGGCTACACCTTC; CDR3: CASSSTPGQGPKGYTF
size: -; J: TRBJ1-1; V: TRBV5-1; D: -; DNA: TGCGCCAGCAGCCACGAAATGGGGTTCACTGAAGCTTTCTTT; CDR3: CASSHEMGFTEAFF
size: -; J: TRBJ2-7; V: TRBV28; D: -; DNA: TGTGCCAGCAGGGACCTGACGACCTACGAGCAGTACTTC; CDR3: CASRDLTTYEQYF
size: -; J: TRBJ2-2; V: TRBV5-6; D: -; DNA: TGTGCCAGCAGCTTGGTCCCGGGGGCCAACACCGGGGAGCTGTTTTTT; CDR3: CASSLVPGANTGELFF
size: -; J: TRBJ2-1; V: TRBV4-2; D: -; DNA: TGTGCCAGCAGCCCCGGGTCCCCTGGGTCCTACAATGAGCAGTTCTTC; CDR3: CASSPGSPGSYNEQFF
size: -; J: TRBJ2-7; V: TRBV10-1; D: TRBD2; DNA: TGCGCCAGCAGTGAGGGACTAGCGACCTACGAGCAGTACTTC; CDR3: CASSEGLATYEQYF
size: -; J: TRBJ2-1; V: TRBV29-1; D: -; DNA: TGCAGCGTTGAACCCAGGACAGTGGAGCAGTTCTTC; CDR3: CSVEPRTVEQFF
size: -; J: TRBJ2-3; V: TRBV6-6; D: -; DNA: TGTGCCAGCAGTTACGTGGAGGGGGCGCGAACGCAGTATTTT; CDR3: CASSYVEGARTQYF
size: -; J: TRBJ1-1; V: TRBV27; D: -; DNA: TGTGCCAGCAGTTTATATAGCGCGGCTGAAGCTTTCTTT; CDR3: CASSLYSAAEAFF
size: once; J: TRBJ2-1; V: TRBV4-3; D: TRBD2; DNA: TGCGCCAGCAGCCATTTTAGCGGGGGGGCCAATGAGCAGTTCTTC; CDR3: CASSHFSGGANEQFF